A single sample gave rise to the 24 T cell receptor beta chains below, sequenced in a study of blood T cells in healthy people across ages. With a J-beta primer mix and a sample-barcoded 5' primer, a second PCR ran about 6 to 11 cycles. TCRdb itself ran the 5' RACE reads through MiXCR, one entry per CDR3 protein. The sample has about 1.5 million distinct CDR3 sequences; roughly two fifths are singletons. The material sequenced was blood. These receptors all stem from a young woman in good health.

This clonotype occurred a few times. This chain joins TRBV28 and TRBJ2-6, with no clear D. Germline V gene sequence: CDR1 MDHEN, CDR2 SYDVKM. This CDR3 contains 16 residues. The germline V and J ends were trimmed by 2 bases and 0 bases, with 8 bases remaining between them. CDR3: CASSLDPSSGANVLTF. The CDR3, as DNA: TGTGCCAGCAGTTTAGACCCCAGCTCTGGGGCCAACGTCCTGACTTTC.

V is TRBV6-5 and J is TRBJ1-4; no clear D gene. The CDR3 runs to 15 residues. CDR1 and CDR2 (germline): MNHEY, SVGAGI. Trimming cost V 7 bases and J 4 bases, with 16 bases left between them. The CDR3 protein is CASKDPARSNEKLFF. CDR3 bases: TGTGCCAGCAAGGATCCGGCCAGAAGTAATGAAAAACTGTTTTTT.

The chain uses TRBV6-2 or TRBV6-3 and TRBJ2-4; D might be TRBD2 (7 bases). Per germline, CDR1 MNHEY and CDR2 SVGEGT. The CDR3 loop spans 15 amino acids. The ends were cut back, 2 bases at V and 13 bases at J, with 21 bases in the middle. CDR3 region: CASSYNPRGGSEQYF. As DNA, the CDR3 is TGTGCCAGCAGTTACAACCCGCGCGGGGGCTCGGAGCAGTACTTC.

The gene calls are TRBV24-1 and TRBJ1-1; D is uncertain. The V gene lost 8 bases and the J gene lost 1 base, with 10 bases spanning the gap. The germline CDR1 and CDR2 sequences are KGHDR and SFDVKD. There are 13 residues in the CDR3. Written as DNA, the CDR3 is TGTGCCACCAAGCGTCAGAAGAACACTGAAGCTTTCTTT. Its translation: CATKRQKNTEAFF.

This clonotype was observed once. CDR3 DNA: TGTGCCAGCACCCCGGGTAACGCGAACACCGGGGAGCTGTTTTTT. Translating it yields CASTPGNANTGELFF. The chain has TRBV7-2 and TRBJ2-2; D remains unclear. The CDR3 length is 15 residues. Trimming cost V 7 bases and J 0 bases, with 12 bases left between them. CDR1 SGHTA and CDR2 FQGNSA come from the germline V gene.

This chain uses TRBV14 with TRBJ2-5, with D perhaps TRBD1 (6 bases). The last part of the DNA fits TRBJ2-7 better; the J call may be wrong. The CDR3 is made up of 14 amino acids. The germline V gene encodes CDR1 SGHDN and CDR2 FVKESK. CDR3 in amino acids: CASSQDQGFYEQYF. The CDR3 nucleotides are TGTGCCAGCAGCCAAGATCAGGGGTTTTACGAGCAGTACTTC.

J is TRBJ1-4 and V is TRBV6-6; TRBD1 is a possible D gene (6 bases). Trimming pared 0 bases from V and 7 bases from J, leaving 15 bases between. Per germline, CDR1 MNHNY and CDR2 SVGAGI (reference sequence). CDR3 size: 16 residues. The CDR3 DNA reads as TGTGCCAGCAGTTACTCAATTGATGGGGGGCTTGAAAAACTGTTTTTT. Translated: CASSYSIDGGLEKLFF.

The CDR3 reads CASSYSTGTGELFF. The CDR3 DNA is TGTGCCAGCAGTTACTCGACGGGCACCGGGGAGCTGTTTTTT. This sequence joins TRBV6-6 and TRBJ2-2; D not resolved. Trimming removed 0 bases at V and 4 bases at J, with 6 bases between. Germline V gene sequence: CDR1 MNHNY, CDR2 SVGAGI (reference sequence). The CDR3 runs to 14 residues.

The V call is TRBV14, the J call TRBJ2-5; 13 positions match TRBD2. The CDR3 sequence is 17 residues long. V lost 4 bases, J lost 11 bases, and 16 bases stayed unmatched. Germline V gene data show CDR1 as SGHDN and CDR2 as FVKESK. The CDR3 region is CASSPYGLAGASNEQYF. The CDR3, as DNA: TGTGCCAGCAGCCCCTACGGACTAGCGGGAGCATCGAATGAGCAGTACTTC.

This clonotype turned up a few times. J is TRBJ1-2 and V is TRBV12-3 or TRBV12-4; 7 bases are shared with TRBD1. Trimming cost V 8 bases and J 3 bases; bases outside gene matches: 6. The CDR3 is 13 residues long. As DNA, the CDR3 is TGTGCCAGCGTACAGGGGAGATACTATGGCTACACCTTC. Protein product: CASVQGRYYGYTF.

This clonotype was counted a few times. The chain recombines TRBV27 with TRBJ1-2; TRBD1 aligns across 8 bases. This CDR3 has 14 residues. Germline CDR1 reads MNHEY; CDR2 reads SMNVEV (reference sequence). The trim removed 5 bases at V and 4 bases at J, leaving 6 bases unmatched. CDR3 sequence (DNA): TGTGCCAGCAGTCCAGGGGGCGCGGTCTATGGCTACACCTTC. This sequence encodes CASSPGGAVYGYTF.

The chain links TRBV3-1 to TRBJ1-2, with TRBD1 matching over 7 bases. This CDR3 is built from 14 residues. The germline V gene has CDR1 LGHDT and CDR2 YNNKEL (reference sequence). Trimming took 4 bases from V and 4 from J; bases not matched to a gene: 6. The CDR3 spells CASSPGQTVYGYTF. In nucleotides, the CDR3 is TGTGCCAGCAGCCCGGGACAGACGGTCTATGGCTACACCTTC.

The rearrangement joins TRBV9 to TRBJ2-1, with D maybe TRBD2 (5 bases). The CDR3 contains 17 residues. Germline loops: CDR1 SGDLS, CDR2 YYNGEE. V shed 4 bases and J shed 0 bases, with 17 bases lying between them. The CDR3 nucleotides read TGTGCCAGCAGCCCCACAGCAGCGGCCTCCTCCTACAATGAGCAGTTCTTC. This sequence encodes CASSPTAAASSYNEQFF.

This clonotype has more than one count but fewer than ten. The gene calls are TRBV5-5 and TRBJ2-2; no clear D. Trimming removed 4 bases from V and 8 bases from J, with 9 bases in between. Germline V lookup: CDR1 SGHKS, CDR2 YYEKEE (reference sequence). The CDR3 covers 12 residues. The CDR3 sequence: CASSIVGGELFF. CDR3 nucleotide sequence: TGTGCCAGCAGCATTGTTGGTGGGGAGCTGTTTTTT.

A few counts support this clonotype. The CDR3 nucleotides are TGCAGTGCCCCCCCACAGGGACGCACTGAAGCTTTCTTT. Amino acid sequence: CSAPPQGRTEAFF. The genes are TRBV20-1 and TRBJ1-1; a possible D gene is TRBD1 (6 bases). The germline V and J ends were trimmed by 6 bases and 4 bases, with 15 bases remaining between them. Germline lookup yields CDR1 DFQATT and CDR2 SNEGSKA (reference sequence). The CDR3 covers 13 residues.

The J gene is TRBJ1-5, the V gene TRBV6-1; 7 bases align to TRBD1. This CDR3 comprises 16 residues. With V trimmed by 6 bases and J by 2 bases, 10 bases remained unmatched. CDR1 and CDR2 from the germline V gene are MNHNS and SASEGT. This chain's CDR3 is CASRSTGAAGNQPQHF. DNA of the CDR3: TGTGCCAGCAGATCTACAGGGGCGGCGGGCAATCAGCCCCAGCATTTT.

The chain recombines TRBV20-1 with TRBJ1-4, with 10 bases identical to TRBD1. The V gene's germline CDR1 is DFQATT and CDR2 SNEGSKA (reference sequence). The junction had 4 bases not matched to a gene; V was cut back by 1 base and J by 5 bases. The CDR3 contains 15 residues. As DNA, the CDR3 is TGCAGTGCTAGAGGGACGGGACAGGGGAATGAAAAACTGTTTTTT. Its translation is CSARGTGQGNEKLFF.

The chain combines TRBV6-2 or TRBV6-3 with TRBJ2-7; 10 nucleotides agree with TRBD2. The CDR3 extends over 16 amino acids. Germline CDR1 and CDR2: MNHEY and SVGEGT. The ends lost 7 bases at V and 3 bases at J; junction bases unmatched: 12. CDR3 bases: TGTGCCAGCAACCGGAGACTAGCGGGCGAATACTACGAGCAGTACTTC. Encoded protein: CASNRRLAGEYYEQYF.

J is TRBJ2-2 and V is TRBV7-9; possibly TRBD1 or TRBD2 for D (5 bases each). V was cut by 3 bases and J by 3 bases, with 14 bases left in between. The CDR3 totals 16 residues. Germline values: CDR1 SEHNR, CDR2 FQNEAQ (reference sequence). Written as DNA, the CDR3 is TGTGCCAGCAGCTTTACCCCGGTGGGGGACACCGGGGAGCTGTTTTTT. This encodes CASSFTPVGDTGELFF.

The rearrangement uses TRBV6-5 and TRBJ1-2; the D gene is possibly TRBD1 (6 bases). Germline lookup yields CDR1 MNHEY and CDR2 SVGAGI. The CDR3 is 13 residues long. The V end lost 5 bases, the J end lost 6 bases, and 13 bases lay between the germline ends. The CDR3 loop is CASSVSGGNGYTF. The CDR3 DNA reads as TGTGCCAGCAGTGTCTCGGGGGGCAATGGCTACACCTTC.

The chain links TRBV28 to TRBJ1-2; 7 bases are shared with TRBD1. Trimming removed 6 bases from V and 3 bases from J; junction bases left unmatched: 7. Germline CDR1 is MDHEN and CDR2 is SYDVKM. CDR3 size: 14 residues. Here the CDR3 DNA reads TGTGCCAGCAGACCCACCGGACAGGACTATGGCTACACCTTC. Translated, it gives CASRPTGQDYGYTF.

This clonotype was seen only a few times. The chain employs TRBV7-9 and TRBJ2-2, with D perhaps matching TRBD1 (6 bases). The CDR3 contains 17 residues. V was cut by 0 bases and J by 2 bases, with 13 bases left in between. Germline CDR1 SEHNR, CDR2 FQNEAQ (reference sequence). CDR3 nucleotide sequence: TGTGCCAGCAGCTTAGCCCTCGCAGGGGTTAACACCGGGGAGCTGTTTTTT. Its translation: CASSLALAGVNTGELFF. The whole variable domain, remainder taken from reference TRBV7-9 and TRBJ2-2, is DTGVSQNPRHKITKRGQNVTFRCDPISEHNRLYWYRQTLGQGPEFLTYFQNEAQLEKSRLLSDRFSAERPKGSFSTLEIQRTEQGDSAMYLCASSLALAGVNTGELFFGEGSRLTVL.

This clonotype was counted a single time. This rearrangement joins TRBV2 to TRBJ2-4, with no clear D. This CDR3 comprises 12 residues. Germline CDR1 reads SNHLY; CDR2 reads FYNNEI. V was cut by 5 bases and J by 9 bases, with 11 bases left in between. In nucleotides, the CDR3 is TGTGCCAGCAGTTCGTACTTCAGCATTCAGTACTTC. Translating it yields CASSSYFSIQYF. The full variable domain, completed using reference TRBV2 and TRBJ2-4, is EPEVTQTPSHQVTQMGQEVILRCVPISNHLYFYWYRQILGQKVEFLVSFYNNEISEKSEIFDDQFSVERPDGSNFTLKIRSTKLEDSAMYFCASSSYFSIQYFGAGTRLSVL.

This clonotype came up once. J is TRBJ1-1 and V is TRBV6-2 or TRBV6-3; 7 bases fit TRBD1. CDR3 length: 18 amino acids. CDR1 is MNHEY and CDR2 is SVGEGT in the germline V gene. V shed 4 bases and J 5 bases; nucleotides not matched to a gene: 19. In DNA form, the CDR3 reads TGTGCCAGCAGTTCCGGGACAGTCGGCCTGAGGGCGCGTACTGAAGCTTTCTTT. Its protein product is CASSSGTVGLRARTEAFF.